The entry below describes one T cell receptor beta chain. The antigen is not known. V was shortened by 4 bases and J by 5 bases, with 8 bases between the two germline ends. This CDR3 is 11 amino acids long. Germline assignment: CDR1 SQVTM and CDR2 ANQGSEA. The data originate from a study of CD8+CD57+ T cells in acquired aplastic anemia. As for the study in general: Sorted CD4+ and CD8+ cells gave an average of 3.2 ug of DNA.

It was genomic DNA that served as the template for profiling TCR beta VDJ and CDR3. Each CDR3 protein is one row after TCRdb ran MiXCR on the reads. This table holds about 210,000 distinct CDR3 sequences, about 59% found once. Overall study findings and caveats: The same twenty-nine CD8+ CDR3 sequences occurred in patients and in controls.

The specimen sequenced was sorted CD4+, CD8+, or CD8+CD57+ T cells (not recorded which) from PBMCs. The rearrangement uses TRBV29-1 and TRBJ1-1; D remains ambiguous. This TCR came from a human donor in good health. CDR3 coding DNA: TGCAGCGTTGCGTGGGGTACTGAAGCTTTCTTT. Its protein product is CSVAWGTEAFF.